The present TCR beta chain was sequenced within a study of molecular identifiers for immune sequencing clone quantification. Study-wide points: Detecting spiked Jurkat TCR RNA from one cell among about a million naive cells was reportedly possible. The sizes of highly expanded clones could be underestimated when identical TCR molecules share a barcode.

As to this clonotype: Its antigen is currently unknown.

With 0 bases removed from V and 4 bases from J, the gap between germline ends came to 10 bases. The CDR3 contains 14 residues. CDR1 and CDR2 from the germline V gene are SGHNT and YENEEA. Generation of bulk TCR libraries relied on previously described methods and listed TCR primers. In TCRdb, the PCR reads were re-called with MiXCR into one record per CDR3 protein. The data hold about 500,000 distinct CDR3 sequences, with roughly 25% observed a single time. Naive CD8 T cells were FACS-sorted by CD8+CD4-CCR7+CD45RA+ markers. Sequenced sample: naive CD8+ T cells from blood, with Jurkat cell RNA spiked in. The subset: FACS-sorted CD8+CD4-CCR7+CD45RA+ naive T cells. The sequence was obtained from a human donor in good health. Some libraries in this study had Jurkat cell RNA spiked in. The chain is built from TRBV11-3 and TRBJ2-7, with D perhaps TRBD2 (6 bases). The CDR3 loop is CASSLEGGDYEQYF. Written as DNA, the CDR3 is TGTGCCAGCAGCTTAGAGGGGGGAGATTACGAGCAGTACTTC.